The T cell receptor beta chain described here comes from a study of PD-1 blockade in classical Hodgkin lymphoma. In the study overall: Each patient was given nivolumab 3 mg/kg through a vein every 2 weeks.

The CDR3 spans 14 residues. Germline-derived CDR1 and CDR2 are SEHNR and FQNEAQ (reference sequence). V was clipped by 5 bases and J by 5 bases; unmatched bases: 3. The table came from immunoSEQ multiplex PCR; TCRdb's copy has only in-frame clones and leaves some out. The table has fewer than 25,000 clones, 80% to 90% seen once. Brentuximab vedotin exposure varied, and every patient relapsed after autologous stem cell transplantation. Study results and limitations: Exclusion applied to patients who initiated nivolumab less than 1 year following ASCT. By cycle point C4D1, TCR diversity had risen significantly in CD4+ cells (but not CD8+ cells). Newly diagnosed patients had baseline TCR diversity that was reportedly lower than that of healthy donors.

As concerns this clone: The target antigen is unknown.

The chain has TRBV7-9 and TRBJ1-4, with 9 bases identical to TRBD1. The specimen was peripheral blood mononuclear cells (PBMCs), collected before the second cycle of nivolumab. This sequence was found in a human donor with classical Hodgkin lymphoma. DNA for the CDR3: TGTGCCAGCAGCCAGACAGGGGGGAATGAAAAACTGTTTTTT. This sequence encodes CASSQTGGNEKLFF. The full variable domain, in which reference TRBV7-9 and TRBJ1-4 provide the parts outside the CDR3, is DTGVSQNPRHKITKRGQNVTFRCDPISEHNRLYWYRQTLGQGPEFLTYFQNEAQLEKSRLLSDRFSAERPKGSFSTLEIQRTEQGDSAMYLCASSQTGGNEKLFFGSGTQLSVL.